One and the same sample provided the 25 T cell receptor beta chains below, sequenced in a study of Graves' ophthalmopathy and Graves' hyperthyroidism. Transcripts of RNA were the source for amplifying TCR beta CDR3 regions. RT-PCR in the first round used HTBI primers; a second-round multiplex PCR followed. TCRdb called the multiplex PCR reads again in MiXCR, with one record for every CDR3 protein. The table has over 450,000 distinct CDR3 sequences, around an eighth seen once. The sample consisted of blood. The receptors stem from a woman aged 25 to 45 with Graves' ophthalmopathy.

In this sample, this clonotype turned up many times. The rearrangement links TRBV7-9 to TRBJ2-2; weak D call: TRBD1 (6 bases). The CDR3 runs 15 residues. The V gene lost 5 bases and the J gene lost 6 bases, with 16 bases spanning the gap. Germline V gives CDR1 SEHNR, CDR2 FQNEAQ (reference sequence). As DNA, the CDR3 is TGTGCCAGCAGCCCGAGACAGGTCGGACCCGGGGAGCTGTTTTTT. It yields the protein CASSPRQVGPGELFF.

This clonotype was seen many times. This chain joins TRBV2 and TRBJ2-7, with 9 bases matching TRBD1. The CDR3 loop spans 10 amino acids. V lost 11 bases to trimming and J lost 12 bases; unmatched junction nucleotides: 8. Germline CDR1 SNHLY, CDR2 FYNNEI. The CDR3 region is CASGGTGPYF. CDR3 coding DNA: TGTGCCTCAGGTGGGACAGGGCCGTACTTC.

In its sample, this clonotype was seen many times. The V and J genes are TRBV7-2 and TRBJ1-1, with 7 nucleotides matching TRBD1. This CDR3 is built from 16 residues. V gave up 0 bases and J gave up 6 bases; unmatched junction bases: 10. CDR1 and CDR2 (germline): SGHTA, FQGNSA. The CDR3 protein is CASSLAVTGFGPEAFF. Written as DNA, the CDR3 is TGTGCCAGCAGCTTAGCAGTGACAGGGTTCGGTCCTGAAGCTTTCTTT. Drawing the rest from reference TRBV7-2 and TRBJ1-1, the complete variable domain is GAGVSQSPSNKVTEKGKDVELRCDPISGHTALYWYRQSLGQGLEFLIYFQGNSAPDKSGLPSDRFSAERTGGSVSTLTIQRTQQEDSAVYLCASSLAVTGFGPEAFFGQGTRLTVV.

The table lists this clonotype with a few counts. This chain connects TRBV30 to TRBJ1-2; 10 bases are a match to TRBD1. The CDR3 has 15 residues. V gave up 1 base and J gave up 7 bases; unmatched junction bases: 9. CDR1 and CDR2 (germline): GTSNPN, SVGIG (reference sequence). The CDR3 nucleotides read TGTGCCTGGAGTGGGGACAGGGGCCCTAGCGGTGGCTACACCTTC. Translation gives CAWSGDRGPSGGYTF.

Many counts were recorded for this clonotype. V usage is TRBV7-8 and J usage is TRBJ2-5; tentatively, D is TRBD1 (6 bases). V shed 5 bases and J shed 1 base, with 11 bases lying between them. The CDR3 has 14 residues. CDR1 is SGHVS, CDR2 FQNEAQ, per germline. The CDR3 coding sequence is TGTGCCAGCAGCCCGGGACACCTCCAAGAGACCCAGTACTTC. Encoded protein: CASSPGHLQETQYF.

This clonotype was seen only a few times. This chain links TRBV7-6 with TRBJ1-6, with D perhaps matching TRBD1 (5 bases). The V gene's germline CDR1 is SGHVS and CDR2 FNYEAQ. The germline V and J ends were trimmed by 5 bases and 10 bases, with 15 bases remaining between them. The CDR3 is 14 residues long. CDR3 bases: TGTGCCAGCAGCCCCGGGACGGACGTGTCACCCCTCCACTTT. It translates to CASSPGTDVSPLHF.

The rearrangement links TRBV6-5 to TRBJ1-2; TRBD1 agrees at 8 bases. V dropped 6 bases and J dropped 6; count of bases not matched to a gene: 6. Germline lookup yields CDR1 MNHEY and CDR2 SVGAGI. The CDR3 is made up of 13 amino acids. CDR3 coding DNA: TGTGCCAGCAGCTTACGGGACAGGCATGGCTACACCTTC. This encodes CASSLRDRHGYTF.

This clonotype was picked up a small number of times. J is TRBJ2-7 and V is TRBV9; a weak D match, TRBD2 (5 bases). CDR1 is SGDLS, CDR2 YYNGEE, per germline. The CDR3 totals 13 residues. Trimming cost V 0 bases and J 6 bases, with 10 bases left between them. CDR3: CASSVVEGSEQYF. The CDR3, as DNA: TGTGCCAGCAGCGTAGTAGAGGGAAGCGAGCAGTACTTC.

This clonotype was picked up many times. J is TRBJ2-7 and V is TRBV28, with TRBD1 identical over 8 bases. Germline CDR1 is MDHEN and CDR2 is SYDVKM. The CDR3 contains 17 residues. The V and J ends lost 2 bases and 3 bases, in that order; junction bases with no gene match: 12. The chain's CDR3 is CASSLGGSGGFYYEQYF. As DNA, the CDR3 is TGTGCCAGCAGTTTAGGGGGGTCAGGGGGCTTCTACTACGAGCAGTACTTC.

This clonotype was detected ten times or more. The DNA for the CDR3 is TGTGCCAGCAGCCTTCAAAGCTCCTATGGCTACACCTTC. Amino acids: CASSLQSSYGYTF. V gene TRBV12-3 or TRBV12-4 combines with J gene TRBJ1-2; D call uncertain. The CDR3 consists of 13 residues. With 6 bases removed from V and 4 bases from J, the gap between germline ends came to 12 bases.

Turning to this clonotype: Just one base apart from a much larger clone, this may be a read error. The chain couples TRBV27 to TRBJ2-7, with TRBD1 identical over 9 bases. This CDR3 has 15 amino acids. Per the germline V gene, CDR1 is MNHEY and CDR2 is SMNVEV (reference sequence). The CDR3 protein is CASSLWGQGSCEQYF. The DNA of the CDR3 is TGTGCCAGCAGTTTATGGGGACAGGGTTCCTGCGAGCAGTACTTC.

The genes are TRBV7-3 and TRBJ1-6, with D hard to call. CDR3 size: 16 residues. V was pared by 2 bases and J by 4 bases, with 12 bases between. Germline CDR1 reads SGHTA; CDR2 reads FQGTGA. The CDR3 nucleotides are TGTGCCAGCAGCTTAGCCGGGTCGGATTATAATTCACCCCTCCACTTT. It translates to CASSLAGSDYNSPLHF.

V is TRBV28 and J is TRBJ2-7; D is ambiguous. There are 15 residues in the CDR3. The V and J ends lost 2 bases and 1 base respectively, with 12 bases between them. Per the germline V gene, CDR1 is MDHEN and CDR2 is SYDVKM. CDR3 nucleotide sequence: TGTGCCAGCAGTTTAGCCAGGTTTAGTTCCTACGAGCAGTACTTC. It translates to CASSLARFSSYEQYF.

There are a few counts of this clonotype. The chain uses TRBV28 and TRBJ2-2; D remains unclear. The V gene lost 3 bases and the J gene lost 7 bases, with 9 bases spanning the gap. Germline CDR1 reads MDHEN; CDR2 reads SYDVKM. The CDR3 is made up of 13 amino acids. The DNA of the CDR3 is TGTGCCAGCAGTTTTTTATTGGGCGGGGAGCTGTTTTTT. This sequence encodes CASSFLLGGELFF.

The J gene is TRBJ2-7, the V gene TRBV20-1; D is undetermined. Germline V CDR1 and CDR2: DFQATT, SNEGSKA (reference sequence). Trimming pared 2 bases from V and 6 bases from J, leaving 20 bases between. This CDR3 contains 15 residues. CDR3 region: CSARSTIQLASEQYF. In DNA, the CDR3 is TGCAGTGCTAGATCTACAATTCAACTCGCATCCGAGCAGTACTTC.

This clonotype was detected only a few times. The chain combines TRBV29-1 with TRBJ1-2, with a possible D match to TRBD1 (6 bases). This CDR3 is built from 14 residues. Trimming shortened V by 7 bases and J by 2 bases, and 17 bases separated the two germline ends. Germline values: CDR1 SQVTM, CDR2 ANQGSEA. The DNA of the CDR3 is TGCAGCGCCTGGGCCGGGGGGCGGAACTATGGCTACACCTTC. It translates to CSAWAGGRNYGYTF.

This clonotype was observed once. The chain is built from TRBV6-2 or TRBV6-3 and TRBJ2-7; TRBD1 might be the D (5 bases). Trimming took 5 bases from V and 4 from J, leaving 15 bases between them. This CDR3 contains 14 residues. CDR1 and CDR2 from the germline V gene are MNHEY and SVGEGT. The CDR3 is CASSTGHYKYEQYF. The CDR3 bases are TGTGCCAGCAGTACCGGACACTATAAGTACGAGCAGTACTTC.

This clonotype was picked up many times. The chain employs TRBV20-1 and TRBJ2-5; unclear D gene. This CDR3 spans 13 amino acids. V was cut by 1 base and J by 3 bases, with 9 bases left in between. Germline lookup yields CDR1 DFQATT and CDR2 SNEGSKA (reference sequence). CDR3 bases: TGCAGTGCTAGAGGCTGGACCGAAGAGACCCAGTACTTC. Its protein product is CSARGWTEETQYF.

This clonotype was detected many times. The chain uses TRBV7-9 and TRBJ2-7; TRBD1 matches at 9 bases. J was trimmed by 7 bases and V by 5 bases; bases with no gene match: 15. The V gene's germline CDR1 is SEHNR and CDR2 FQNEAQ (reference sequence). This CDR3 is 16 amino acids long. In DNA, the CDR3 is TGTGCCAGCAGCCCTAAGACGGGGACAGGGCTTAAAGAGCAGTACTTC. This codes for CASSPKTGTGLKEQYF.

This clonotype showed up many times. The chain links TRBV28 to TRBJ1-2, with 8 nucleotides matching TRBD1. This CDR3 has 13 amino acids. J gave up 7 bases and V 6 bases, and 7 bases lay outside the gene matches. Germline V CDR1 and CDR2: MDHEN, SYDVKM. The CDR3 region has the DNA TGTGCCAGCAGCGTGACAGGGGAAGCTGGCTACACCTTC. It specifies CASSVTGEAGYTF.

The table lists this clonotype with many counts. This rearrangement joins TRBV6-1 to TRBJ1-6; 7 positions agree with TRBD1. The germline V gene encodes CDR1 MNHNS and CDR2 SASEGT. CDR3 length equals 14 residues. The junction had 7 bases not matched to a gene; V was cut back by 7 bases and J by 7 bases. CDR3 region: CASILRGGNSPLHF. CDR3 sequence (DNA): TGTGCCAGCATCCTCAGGGGGGGGAATTCACCCCTCCACTTT.

The table lists this clonotype with many counts. A read error may produce the germline difference seen at one junction end. This chain links TRBV27 with TRBJ2-7; D might be TRBD1 or TRBD2, each matching 6 bases. The germline V gene encodes CDR1 MNHEY and CDR2 SMNVEV (reference sequence). The CDR3 contains 16 residues. DNA for the CDR3: TGCGCCAGCAGTTCACAGGGAGGAAAGGGGTTCTACGAGCAGTACTTC. Its protein product is CASSSQGGKGFYEQYF.

This clonotype has a count of ten or more. The chain has TRBV5-1 and TRBJ2-7; 7 bases line up with TRBD2. The CDR3 has 16 residues. V lost 7 bases, J lost 2 bases, and 15 bases stayed unmatched. From germline, CDR1 is SGHRS and CDR2 YFSETQ. The CDR3 DNA is TGCGCCAGCGGGAGGGCGCAGGCGGGGCGGACCTACGAGCAGTACTTC. Its protein product is CASGRAQAGRTYEQYF. The complete variable domain, with remaining parts taken from reference TRBV5-1 and TRBJ2-7, reads KAGVTQTPRYLIKTRGQQVTLSCSPISGHRSVSWYQQTPGQGLQFLFEYFSETQRNKGNFPGRFSGRQFSNSRSEMNVSTLELGDSALYLCASGRAQAGRTYEQYFGPGTRLTVT.

Of note for this clonotype: A much larger clone is a single base away; this may be a read error. Written as DNA, the CDR3 is TGCGCCAGCAGCCAAGATGCCAGGCGAGTTGGGGAAGCTTTCTTT. Protein: CASSQDARRVGEAFF. The chain combines TRBV4-1 with TRBJ1-1, with D unclear. Trimming took 0 bases from V and 8 from J, leaving 16 bases between them. The germline gives CDR1 MGHRA, CDR2 YSYEKL. This CDR3 spans 15 amino acids.

In its sample, this clonotype was seen many times. The genes are TRBV6-5 and TRBJ1-1; 8 bases fit TRBD1. Germline V CDR1 and CDR2: MNHEY, SVGAGI. This CDR3 spans 13 amino acids. V was pared by 6 bases and J by 10 bases, with 10 bases of the junction left unmatched. The CDR3 sequence: CASRAGQEVGAFF. The CDR3 nucleotides are TGTGCCAGCAGAGCGGGACAGGAGGTAGGAGCTTTCTTT.